This T cell receptor (beta chain) was retrieved from a study of blood T cell repertoires in COVID-19. The authors' processing: Reference gene primer amplification gave nucleated cell count estimates. Profiling relied on immunoSEQ multiplex PCR, and the TCRdb table lists in-frame clones only, not all of them. Clone size and V and J calls were adopted from that table, with D and trimming inferred from the DNA. Of roughly 150,000 clones detected, around 86% appear once; the ten largest clones hold over 2%. The CDR3 length is 18 residues. With 0 bases clipped from V and 4 bases from J, the junction kept 10 bases outside the gene matches. Germline CDR1 KGHSH, CDR2 LQKENI. Seattle-derived patients entered the study during active infection and were followed longitudinally.

J is TRBJ2-1 and V is TRBV18; 9 bases fit TRBD2. The sequencing input was peripheral blood. The TCR comes from a woman of 80 years or more with COVID-19, enrolled during active disease. The CDR3 DNA sequence: TGTGCCAGCTCACCACCTTTCGTAGCGGGAGTAGGATACAATGAGCAGTTCTTC. Amino acids: CASSPPFVAGVGYNEQFF.